The rows below give T cell receptor beta chains drawn from one sample of a study of blood T cell repertoires in COVID-19. Method: immunoSEQ multiplex PCR; TCRdb's copy keeps in-frame clones and lacks some. The table shows under 200,000 clones, with 79% occurring only once. Material: PBMCs or T cells enriched from blood (not recorded which). The receptors stem from a woman in her 70s in a cohort exposed to, infected with or recovered from COVID-19 (not recorded which). Both conserved end residues are part of each CDR3. D genes are given only for firm matches. Clone size is stated in some rows and not others, as once, few, many or a class when expanded.

v_gene: TRBV9
abundance: -
d_gene: TRBD2
j_gene: TRBJ2-4
CDR3nt: TGTGCCAGCAGCGTAGCTAGCGGGAACATTCAGTACTTC
CDR3aa: CASSVASGNIQYF

v_gene: TRBV7-3
abundance: -
d_gene: -
j_gene: TRBJ1-1
CDR3nt: TGTGCCAGCAGCCCTAGGGGGTTGGGGAACACTGAAGCTTTCTTT
CDR3aa: CASSPRGLGNTEAFF

v_gene: TRBV6-6
abundance: -
d_gene: -
j_gene: TRBJ2-2
CDR3nt: TGTGCCAGCAGTTTTTTACAGGCGGGGCGGGAGCTGTTTTTT
CDR3aa: CASSFLQAGRELFF

v_gene: TRBV18
abundance: -
d_gene: TRBD1
j_gene: TRBJ1-6
CDR3nt: TGTGCCAGCTCACCCGGGACAGGACTGAATTCACCCCTCCACTTT
CDR3aa: CASSPGTGLNSPLHF

v_gene: TRBV16
abundance: -
d_gene: -
j_gene: TRBJ1-1
CDR3nt: TGTGCCAGCAGCCAACTTTGGCGGGTGAGCACTGAAGCTTTCTTT
CDR3aa: CASSQLWRVSTEAFF

v_gene: TRBV4-2
abundance: -
d_gene: -
j_gene: TRBJ2-3
CDR3nt: TGTGCCAGCAGCTACGGAGATACGCAGTATTTT
CDR3aa: CASSYGDTQYF

v_gene: TRBV5-1
abundance: -
d_gene: -
j_gene: TRBJ1-3
CDR3nt: TGCGCCAGCAGCTTGGAATGGGGCGGTGGAAACACCATATATTTT
CDR3aa: CASSLEWGGGNTIYF

v_gene: TRBV28
abundance: -
d_gene: TRBD1
j_gene: TRBJ1-1
CDR3nt: TGTGCCAGCAGCTCCCTCCTGACAGGGGTGAACACTGAAGCTTTCTTT
CDR3aa: CASSSLLTGVNTEAFF

v_gene: TRBV9
abundance: few
d_gene: TRBD2
j_gene: TRBJ2-1
CDR3nt: TGTGCCAGCAGCGTAGGGGGACTAGCGGGAGATGAGCAGTTCTTC
CDR3aa: CASSVGGLAGDEQFF

v_gene: TRBV3-1/TRBV3-2
abundance: -
d_gene: TRBD1
j_gene: TRBJ2-2
CDR3nt: TGTGCCAGCAGCCAAGTAGGAGGGACAGGGGCCGGGGAGCTGTTTTTT
CDR3aa: CASSQVGGTGAGELFF

v_gene: TRBV21-1
abundance: -
d_gene: -
j_gene: TRBJ2-7
CDR3nt: TGTGCCAGCAGCAAACTATCACGGGGGGGGTCAACGGGACTATTGAATCTACCCTACGAGCAGTACTTC
CDR3aa: CASSKLSRGGSTGLLNLPYEQYF

v_gene: TRBV7-2
abundance: few
d_gene: -
j_gene: TRBJ2-1
CDR3nt: TGTGCCAGCAGCCTGACTAGGAAAACCTACAATGAGCAGTTCTTC
CDR3aa: CASSLTRKTYNEQFF

v_gene: TRBV5-5
abundance: -
d_gene: TRBD1
j_gene: TRBJ2-7
CDR3nt: TGTGCCAGCAGCCCGAGGGCAGGGGGCGATACCTACGAGCAGTACTTC
CDR3aa: CASSPRAGGDTYEQYF

v_gene: TRBV5-5
abundance: -
d_gene: -
j_gene: TRBJ2-1
CDR3nt: TGTGCCAGCAGCTTGGGTTACAGGGAACCCTACAATGAGCAGTTCTTC
CDR3aa: CASSLGYREPYNEQFF

v_gene: TRBV7-2
abundance: -
d_gene: -
j_gene: TRBJ1-5
CDR3nt: TGTGCCAGCAGTTATAGAGGGGGGGATCAGCCCCAGCATTTT
CDR3aa: CASSYRGGDQPQHF

v_gene: TRBV18
abundance: -
d_gene: -
j_gene: TRBJ1-5
CDR3nt: TGTGCCAGCTCACCTCGAGACAATCAGCCCCAGCATTTT
CDR3aa: CASSPRDNQPQHF

v_gene: TRBV7-7
abundance: -
d_gene: TRBD2
j_gene: TRBJ2-5
CDR3nt: TGTGCTAGCAGCCGCTCAGCGGGAGCAGAGACCCAGTACTTC
CDR3aa: CASSRSAGAETQYF

v_gene: TRBV19
abundance: few
d_gene: TRBD1
j_gene: TRBJ2-4
CDR3nt: TGTGCCAGTAGTATCCCGACAGGGGGCTCCAAAAACATTCAGTACTTC
CDR3aa: CASSIPTGGSKNIQYF

v_gene: TRBV29-1
abundance: -
d_gene: TRBD1
j_gene: TRBJ1-3
CDR3nt: TGCAGCGCGGGACAGGCTTCGGCTGGTGGAAACACCATATATTTT
CDR3aa: CSAGQASAGGNTIYF

v_gene: TRBV9
abundance: once
d_gene: TRBD1
j_gene: TRBJ2-2
CDR3nt: TGTGCCAGCAGGGAGGACAGGGGCGGGGAGCTGTTTTTT
CDR3aa: CASREDRGGELFF

v_gene: TRBV11-2
abundance: -
d_gene: TRBD1
j_gene: TRBJ1-2
CDR3nt: TGTGCCAGCAGCTTACGACTAGGGACAGGGGTGACAGCTAACTATGGCTACACCTTC
CDR3aa: CASSLRLGTGVTANYGYTF

v_gene: TRBV3-1/TRBV3-2
abundance: -
d_gene: -
j_gene: TRBJ1-3
CDR3nt: TGTGCCAGCAGCCAAGATACACACTCTGGAAACACCATATATTTT
CDR3aa: CASSQDTHSGNTIYF

v_gene: TRBV18
abundance: -
d_gene: -
j_gene: TRBJ1-1
CDR3nt: TGTGCCAGCTCACCCATATACGAGAATACTGAAGCTTTCTTT
CDR3aa: CASSPIYENTEAFF

v_gene: TRBV28
abundance: -
d_gene: TRBD1
j_gene: TRBJ1-2
CDR3nt: TGTGCCAGCACTCGACTCCGGGACAGGATGTACTATGGCTACACCTTC
CDR3aa: CASTRLRDRMYYGYTF

v_gene: TRBV18
abundance: once
d_gene: TRBD1
j_gene: TRBJ1-2
CDR3nt: TGTGCCAGCTCACCCTTGACAGGGTGGGGGAATGGCTACACCTTC
CDR3aa: CASSPLTGWGNGYTF

v_gene: TRBV30
abundance: -
d_gene: TRBD1
j_gene: TRBJ1-4
CDR3nt: TGTGCCTGGACAAGGACAGGCCTCTGGAAAGAAAAACTGTTTTTT
CDR3aa: CAWTRTGLWKEKLFF

v_gene: TRBV7-2
abundance: once
d_gene: -
j_gene: TRBJ2-5
CDR3nt: TGTGCCAGCAGCTTATATTTCGAGGGCCAAGAGACCCAGTACTTC
CDR3aa: CASSLYFEGQETQYF

v_gene: TRBV2
abundance: once
d_gene: TRBD1
j_gene: TRBJ2-5
CDR3nt: TGTGCCAGCCACAGGGGGCCTGAGACCCAGTACTTC
CDR3aa: CASHRGPETQYF

v_gene: TRBV10-1
abundance: -
d_gene: -
j_gene: TRBJ2-4
CDR3nt: TGCGCCAGCAGTGAGTCGGGGGGGGGACAAATGAACATTCAGTACTTC
CDR3aa: CASSESGGGQMNIQYF

v_gene: TRBV9
abundance: -
d_gene: TRBD2
j_gene: TRBJ2-5
CDR3nt: TGTGCCAGCAGCGGTCTCCCCGGGACTAGCGGTATTGGAGAGACCCAGTACTTC
CDR3aa: CASSGLPGTSGIGETQYF